A single sample is the source of the 13 T cell receptor beta chains below, sequenced in a study of response to subunit inactivated influenza vaccine. Each CDR3 protein gets one entry after TCRdb re-called the RT-PCR reads with MiXCR. The table lists about 500,000 distinct CDR3 sequences, 10% to 15% of them singletons, with around 13% in the top ten. The source was PBMCs from blood, collected roughly 47 days after vaccination. The receptors were gathered from a man aged 50-60 years who received an inactivated influenza vaccine.

The V gene is TRBV10-2, the J gene TRBJ2-7; D tentatively reads TRBD1 or TRBD2 (5 bases each). Trimming took 6 bases from V and 7 from J, leaving 19 bases between them. CDR1 is WSHSY, CDR2 SAAADI, per germline. There are 14 residues in the CDR3. The CDR3 DNA is TGCGCCAGCAGCGAGGGGTTGACCCTCAGGGAGCAGTACTTC. Protein product: CASSEGLTLREQYF.

This clonotype was found many times. The chain employs TRBV14 and TRBJ2-7, with 9 positions matching TRBD1. This CDR3 is 15 amino acids long. The germline V gene has CDR1 SGHDN and CDR2 FVKESK. Trimming cost V 2 bases and J 3 bases; bases outside gene matches: 5. The CDR3 DNA follows: TGTGCCAGCAGCCAATACTACAGGGGGCTCTACGAGCAGTACTTC. Amino acids: CASSQYYRGLYEQYF.

This clonotype was counted only a few times. The chain recombines TRBV4-2 with TRBJ2-1; D call uncertain. The CDR3 extends over 16 amino acids. V lost 3 bases, J lost 0 bases, and 12 bases lay in between. CDR1 is LGHNA and CDR2 is YNFKEQ in the germline V gene. This CDR3 is CASSHDVLSSYNEQFF. The DNA for the CDR3 is TGTGCCAGCAGCCACGATGTGCTTAGCTCCTACAATGAGCAGTTCTTC.

The chain carries TRBV28 and TRBJ2-5; possible D gene TRBD1, 6 bases. The CDR3 length is 16 residues. V dropped 6 bases and J dropped 0 bases, with 17 bases sitting between them. CDR1 is MDHEN and CDR2 is SYDVKM in the germline V gene. The CDR3 region is CASRTGQGTYQETQYF. CDR3 sequence (DNA): TGTGCCAGCAGAACTGGGCAGGGGACGTACCAAGAGACCCAGTACTTC.

This clonotype was counted ten times or more. V and J are TRBV20-1 and TRBJ2-3, with 10 bases identical to TRBD2. There are 16 residues in the CDR3. V lost 1 base, J lost 5 bases, and 9 bases stayed unmatched. Germline V gene sequence: CDR1 DFQATT, CDR2 SNEGSKA (reference sequence). CDR3 DNA: TGCAGTGCTAGAGTGTCCAGCGGGAGGGCCGTAGATACGCAGTATTTT. Its translation: CSARVSSGRAVDTQYF.

This clonotype was observed many times. CDR3 protein: CASSAPAGVWQFF. The CDR3 DNA sequence: TGTGCCAGCAGTGCCCCTGCGGGAGTCTGGCAGTTCTTC. The rearrangement uses TRBV6-4 and TRBJ2-1; 7 bases are a match to TRBD2. The germline V gene encodes CDR1 MRHNA and CDR2 SNTAGT. This CDR3 spans 13 amino acids. V gave up 4 bases and J gave up 12 bases; unmatched junction bases: 9.

This clonotype was counted many times. The V gene is TRBV5-6, the J gene TRBJ2-4; D is tentatively TRBD1 or TRBD2 (5 bases each). Germline CDR1 is SGHDT and CDR2 is YYEEEE. The CDR3 runs to 13 residues. Trimming left V 1 base short and J 8 bases short, with 10 bases between. The CDR3 nucleotides read TGTGCCAGCAGCTTGCGGGGCCTGGACATTCAGTACTTC. It encodes CASSLRGLDIQYF.

The chain combines TRBV21-1 with TRBJ2-1; the table assigns TRBD2, which was not confirmed against the DNA. TRBV21-1 constitutes a pseudogene. The CDR3 is made up of 15 amino acids. The CDR3 bases are TGTGCCAGCAGCAAGACTAGCGGGGGGGTGGGTGAGCAGTTCTTC. This encodes CASSKTSGGVGEQFF.

Remarks on this clonotype: With a much larger clone just one base away, this may be a read error. This chain joins TRBV6-2 or TRBV6-3 and TRBJ2-2; a possible D gene is TRBD2 (5 bases). Germline CDR1 and CDR2: MNHEY and SVGEGT. The V end lost 6 bases, the J end lost 0 bases, and 8 bases lay between the germline ends. The CDR3 loop spans 14 amino acids. CDR3 nucleotides: TGTGCCAGCAGACGGGGTGCGAACACCGGGGAGCTGTTTTTT. Amino acids: CASRRGANTGELFF.

This clonotype was counted at least ten times. The chain has TRBV28 and TRBJ1-5; no clear D. Trimming pared 2 bases from V and 4 bases from J, leaving 9 bases between. The CDR3 has 14 amino acids. Germline CDR1 reads MDHEN; CDR2 reads SYDVKM. The CDR3 region has the DNA TGTGCCAGCAGTTTACTCCCAATAAATCAGCCCCAGCATTTT. Translating gives CASSLLPINQPQHF. The variable domain in full, completed from reference TRBV28 and TRBJ1-5, reads DVKVTQSSRYLVKRTGEKVFLECVQDMDHENMFWYRQDPGLGLRLIYFSYDVKMKEKGDIPEGYSVSREKKERFSLILESASTNQTSMYLCASSLLPINQPQHFGDGTRLSIL.

The chain is built from TRBV5-6 and TRBJ2-2, with a tentative D call TRBD2 (6 bases). V was pared by 4 bases and J by 5 bases, with 15 bases between. The germline gives CDR1 SGHDT, CDR2 YYEEEE. CDR3 length equals 15 residues. The CDR3 protein is CASSQAGSRTGELFF. The CDR3 DNA reads as TGTGCCAGCAGCCAGGCGGGGAGCCGGACCGGGGAGCTGTTTTTT. Full variable domain (outside the CDR3, taken from reference TRBV5-6 and TRBJ2-2): DAGVTQSPTHLIKTRGQQVTLRCSPKSGHDTVSWYQQALGQGPQFIFQYYEEEERQRGNFPDRFSGHQFPNYSSELNVNALLLGDSALYLCASSQAGSRTGELFFGEGSRLTVL.

J is TRBJ2-5 and V is TRBV4-1; TRBD2 matches 12 bases. Looked up from germline, CDR1 is MGHRA and CDR2 is YSYEKL. V dropped 4 bases and J dropped 3; count of bases not matched to a gene: 6. CDR3 length: 16 amino acids. CDR3 in amino acids: CASSPGASGGEETQYF. Here the CDR3 DNA reads TGCGCCAGCAGCCCTGGGGCTAGCGGGGGGGAAGAGACCCAGTACTTC.

This clonotype was seen more than once but under ten times. The chain combines TRBV7-2 with TRBJ1-1; TRBD1 is a possible D gene (5 bases). This CDR3 comprises 15 residues. CDR1 and CDR2 (germline): SGHTA, FQGNSA. Trimming removed 2 bases from V and 1 base from J, with 11 bases in between. CDR3 sequence: CASSLWTQGNTEAFF. CDR3 sequence (DNA): TGTGCCAGCAGCTTATGGACTCAGGGGAACACTGAAGCTTTCTTT.